What follows is one T cell receptor beta chain and its context. The antigen is undetermined. TCRdb keeps only in-frame clones here, not all; method: immunoSEQ multiplex PCR. Of around 110,000 clones listed, approximately 93% are singletons. The sample is drawn from a study of T cell responses to AZD1222 COVID-19 vaccine. Broader study findings: A reported finding is that nearly half of spike-specific TCRs target unmutated variant regions.

The CDR3 length is 17 residues. Germline V gene sequence: CDR1 SGHTA, CDR2 FQGNSA. After removal of 2 bases from V and 4 bases from J, the junction contained 10 bases not matched to a gene. This sequence originates from an adult in good health. The chain carries TRBV7-2 and TRBJ2-3; 9 bases align to TRBD2. Sample: peripheral blood, taken on day 0 of AZD1222 vaccination. The CDR3 DNA reads as TGTGCCAGCAGCTTACGCAGGGGTAGCGGGAGCTCAGATACGCAGTATTTT. This encodes CASSLRRGSGSSDTQYF.